The 18 T cell receptor beta chains given below trace back to one sample, sequenced in a study of Graves' ophthalmopathy and Graves' hyperthyroidism. From RNA, the CDR3 regions of TCR beta chains were amplified and sequenced. The authors performed first-round RT-PCR with HTBI primers and then a second-round multiplex PCR. TCRdb re-derived calls from the multiplex PCR reads in MiXCR, one entry per CDR3 protein. The table lists 45,000 to 60,000 distinct CDR3 sequences, about half of them singletons, with roughly 5% in the top ten. The sequencing input was peripheral blood. These TCRs come from an adult woman with Graves' ophthalmopathy.

Notes on this clonotype: No conserved phenylalanine or tryptophan is present at the end of the CDR3, so a read error is the likely explanation. The chain links TRBV6-4 to TRBJ2-1, with 10 bases that match TRBD2. Germline V lookup: CDR1 MRHNA, CDR2 SNTAGT. J lost 2 bases, V lost 5 bases, and 9 bases had no gene match. The CDR3 is 17 residues long. The CDR3 here is CASSYQPLAGAYNEQFS. CDR3 nucleotides: TGTGCCAGCAGTTATCAACCCCTAGCGGGGGCCTACAATGAGCAGTTCTCC.

This chain uses TRBV5-4 with TRBJ1-1, with D uncertain. Germline CDR1 reads SGHNT; CDR2 reads YYREEE (reference sequence). Trimming removed 1 base from V and 3 bases from J, with 13 bases in between. The CDR3 is 15 residues long. CDR3: CASSLRTSGHTEAFF. The CDR3 DNA follows: TGTGCCAGCAGCTTGAGGACTAGCGGGCACACTGAAGCTTTCTTT.

Note on this clonotype: A junction boundary mismatches the germline segment, possibly from a read error. J is TRBJ2-7 and V is TRBV9; 7 nucleotides line up with TRBD2. This CDR3 has 18 residues. The V gene's germline CDR1 is SGDLS and CDR2 YYNGEE. The CDR3 DNA follows: TGTGCCAGCAGCGTAGACCCAGCGGGGAGGACTAACACCGGGGAGCTGTACTTC. Translation: CASSVDPAGRTNTGELYF.

The chain joins TRBV2 to TRBJ1-1; D might be TRBD1 (5 bases). In germline, CDR1 is SNHLY, CDR2 FYNNEI. The V end lost 5 bases, the J end lost 5 bases, and 30 bases lay between the germline ends. CDR3 length: 19 amino acids. The CDR3 sequence is CASSLDGRQGKGRRTEAFF. The CDR3 nucleotides read TGTGCCAGCAGTCTCGACGGGCGGCAGGGTAAGGGGAGGAGAACTGAAGCTTTCTTT.

The J gene is TRBJ2-7, the V gene TRBV29-1, with 12 bases lining up with TRBD2. This CDR3 is built from 13 residues. Losses at the gene ends were 6 bases for V and 4 bases for J; bases not matched to a gene: 4. Germline CDR1 is SQVTM and CDR2 is ANQGSEA. The CDR3 DNA reads TGCAGCGTATTGACTAGCGGGAGTTACGAGCAGTACTTC. Amino acids: CSVLTSGSYEQYF.

The chain recombines TRBV5-1 with TRBJ1-3; D is perhaps TRBD1 (5 bases). The CDR3 extends over 15 amino acids. Germline-derived CDR1 and CDR2 are SGHRS and YFSETQ. Trimming pared 4 bases from V and 4 bases from J, leaving 15 bases between. The CDR3 region is CASSLYGDAGNTIYF. In DNA form, the CDR3 reads TGCGCCAGCAGCCTATACGGGGACGCCGGAAACACCATATATTTT.

Relative to its sample, this clonotype is medium-sized. The chain is built from TRBV7-8 and TRBJ2-7, with D possibly matching TRBD2 (5 bases). V was cut by 1 base and J by 5 bases, with 12 bases left in between. The CDR3 length is 14 residues. Germline assignment: CDR1 SGHVS and CDR2 FQNEAQ. The CDR3 nucleotides are TGTGCCAGCAGCTTAGTGGCTAGCCCTCACGAGCAGTACTTC. It specifies CASSLVASPHEQYF.

In regard to this clonotype: The conserved closing phenylalanine or tryptophan is absent in this CDR3, likely reflecting a read error. The DNA is left out, because the CDR3 cannot be placed on it with certainty; the CDR3 is given as TCRdb lists it. The chain joins TRBV5-5 to TRBJ2-4; TRBD2, the D gene given by the table, was not confirmed from the DNA. Germline V gene data show CDR1 as SGHKS and CDR2 as YYEKEE (reference sequence). The CDR3 sequence runs 8 residues, both termini included. CDR3 loop: CASSLVAG.

This clonotype was recorded once. Germline is not matched at one junction end, which may reflect a read error. The gene calls are TRBV12-3 or TRBV12-4 and TRBJ2-1; TRBD2 matches 9 bases. The CDR3 loop spans 15 amino acids. The CDR3 DNA is TGTGCTAGCAGTTTAGGGACTAGCCGCTACAATGAGCAGTTCTTC. It translates to CASSLGTSRYNEQFF.

The table lists this clonotype with many counts. V usage is TRBV6-6 and J usage is TRBJ1-5; TRBD1 might be the D (5 bases). The CDR3 consists of 17 residues. V lost 5 bases to trimming and J lost 0 bases, with 17 bases between them. Germline CDR1 is MNHNY and CDR2 is SVGAGI (reference sequence). The CDR3 loop reads CASSPRGREYSNQPQHF. For the CDR3, the DNA is TGTGCCAGCAGTCCTCGCGGCAGGGAATATAGCAATCAGCCCCAGCATTTT.

This clonotype was counted many times. The rearrangement joins TRBV5-8 to TRBJ1-6; 9 bases map to TRBD1. Trimming cost V 6 bases and J 8 bases; bases outside gene matches: 12. CDR1 and CDR2 (germline): SGHTS, YDEGEE. The CDR3 spans 16 residues. CDR3 DNA: TGTGCCAGCAAGGGAACCGGGACAGGGTTTGATTCACCCCTCCACTTT. As protein: CASKGTGTGFDSPLHF.

The rearrangement joins TRBV7-6 to TRBJ1-2; 8 nucleotides align to TRBD1. This CDR3 spans 15 amino acids. Germline V lookup: CDR1 SGHVS, CDR2 FNYEAQ. J gave up 5 bases and V 1 base, and 6 bases lay outside the gene matches. Written as DNA, the CDR3 is TGTGCCAGCAGCTTAGTCTTCGGGACAGGTTATGGCTACACCTTC. Its protein is CASSLVFGTGYGYTF. The full variable domain, in which reference TRBV7-6 and TRBJ1-2 provide the parts outside the CDR3, is GAGVSQSPRYKVTKRGQDVALRCDPISGHVSLYWYRQALGQGPEFLTYFNYEAQQDKSGLPNDRFSAERPEGSISTLTIQRTEQRDSAMYRCASSLVFGTGYGYTFGSGTRLTVV.

Many counts were recorded for this clonotype. The chain has TRBV24-1 and TRBJ2-3; TRBD2 agrees at 8 bases. Germline-derived CDR1 and CDR2 are KGHDR and SFDVKD. Unmatched junction bases numbered 14, after V lost 3 bases and J lost 4 bases. The CDR3 consists of 18 residues. CDR3 coding DNA: TGTGCCACCAGTGATCCCTCCCCCGGGGCGGGAGGATCAGATACGCAGTATTTT. Translation gives CATSDPSPGAGGSDTQYF.

There are many counts of this clonotype. The CDR3: CASSLGSQGAYEQYF. The CDR3 region has the DNA TGTGCCAGCAGCTTAGGTAGCCAGGGGGCCTACGAGCAGTACTTC. The chain links TRBV7-9 to TRBJ2-7; 7 bases align to TRBD1. Trimming took 1 base from V and 2 from J; bases not matched to a gene: 5. Germline V gene data show CDR1 as SEHNR and CDR2 as FQNEAQ (reference sequence). This CDR3 comprises 15 residues.

V usage is TRBV24-1 and J usage is TRBJ1-2; TRBD1 aligns across 10 bases. Trimming cost V 3 bases and J 7 bases; bases outside gene matches: 1. The CDR3 loop spans 13 amino acids. The V gene's germline CDR1 is KGHDR and CDR2 SFDVKD. CDR3 DNA sequence: TGTGCCACCAGTGATGGGACAGGGGTTGGCTACACCTTC. Its translation is CATSDGTGVGYTF.

This clonotype was observed once. The limits of the CDR3 on the DNA are not certain, so only TCRdb's listed CDR3 is given. V gene TRBV7-2 combines with J gene TRBJ2-1; the D call TRBD2 from the table was never checked on the DNA. The CDR3 is made up of 19 amino acids, end residues included. Germline lookup yields CDR1 SGHTA and CDR2 FQGNSA. The CDR3 sequence: CASSFYICSASPGGDEQFF.

The chain recombines TRBV19 with TRBJ1-1; a weak D match, TRBD1 (6 bases). CDR3 length equals 12 residues. CDR1 and CDR2 from the germline V gene are LNHDA and SQIVND (reference sequence). V was clipped by 3 bases and J by 8 bases, with 10 bases between them. CDR3 nucleotides: TGTGCCAGTAGTATTCGGGGGGGCGAAGCTTTCTTT. It is translated as CASSIRGGEAFF.

This clonotype was recorded at least ten times. Given a much more abundant clone one base away, this may be a read error. The chain recombines TRBV19 with TRBJ2-7; 8 bases are shared with TRBD2. Germline V gene lookup returns CDR1 LNHDA and CDR2 SQIVND (reference sequence). The CDR3 is 15 amino acids. The CDR3 DNA reads TGTGCCAGTAGATATAAGGCGGGAGGAGTCGGAGAGCAGCACTTC. Its protein is CASRYKAGGVGEQHF.